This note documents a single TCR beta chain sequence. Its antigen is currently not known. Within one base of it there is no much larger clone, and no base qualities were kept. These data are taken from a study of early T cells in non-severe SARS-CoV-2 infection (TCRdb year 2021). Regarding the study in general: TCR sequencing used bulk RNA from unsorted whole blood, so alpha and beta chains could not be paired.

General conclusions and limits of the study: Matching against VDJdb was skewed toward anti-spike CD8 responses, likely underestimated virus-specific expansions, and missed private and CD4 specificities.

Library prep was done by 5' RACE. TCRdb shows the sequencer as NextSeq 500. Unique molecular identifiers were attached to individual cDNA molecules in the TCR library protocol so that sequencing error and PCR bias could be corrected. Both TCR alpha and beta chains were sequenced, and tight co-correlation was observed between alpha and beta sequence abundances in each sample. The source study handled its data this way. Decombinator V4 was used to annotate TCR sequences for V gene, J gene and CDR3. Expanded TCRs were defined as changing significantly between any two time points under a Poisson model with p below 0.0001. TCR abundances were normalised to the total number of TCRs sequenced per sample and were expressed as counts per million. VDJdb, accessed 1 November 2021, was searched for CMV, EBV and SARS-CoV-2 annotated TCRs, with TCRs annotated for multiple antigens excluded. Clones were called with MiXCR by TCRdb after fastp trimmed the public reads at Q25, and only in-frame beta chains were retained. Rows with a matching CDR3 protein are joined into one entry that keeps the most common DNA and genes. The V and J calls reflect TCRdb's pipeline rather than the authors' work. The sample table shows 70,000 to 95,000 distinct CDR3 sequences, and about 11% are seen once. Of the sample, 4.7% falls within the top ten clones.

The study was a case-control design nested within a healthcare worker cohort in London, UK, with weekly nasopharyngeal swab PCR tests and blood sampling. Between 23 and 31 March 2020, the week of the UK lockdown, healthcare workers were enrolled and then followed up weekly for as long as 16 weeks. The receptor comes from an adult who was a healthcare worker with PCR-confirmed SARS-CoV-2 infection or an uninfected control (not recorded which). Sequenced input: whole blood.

The nucleotide sequence reads as follows: TGTGCCAGCAGTTACTCGAATTGGGATACGCAGTATTTT. This yields the protein CASSYSNWDTQYF. This chain joins TRBV6-2 or TRBV6-3 to TRBJ2-3; too little of a D gene remains to name it. The germline V gene gives CDR1 as MNHEY and CDR2 as SVGEGT. Trimming removed 0 bases from V and 6 bases from J, leaving 7 bases between the germline ends. The CDR3 spans 13 residues, from the cysteine through the phenylalanine. The entry retains the CDR3 DNA only, 39 bases that are in frame from base 1.